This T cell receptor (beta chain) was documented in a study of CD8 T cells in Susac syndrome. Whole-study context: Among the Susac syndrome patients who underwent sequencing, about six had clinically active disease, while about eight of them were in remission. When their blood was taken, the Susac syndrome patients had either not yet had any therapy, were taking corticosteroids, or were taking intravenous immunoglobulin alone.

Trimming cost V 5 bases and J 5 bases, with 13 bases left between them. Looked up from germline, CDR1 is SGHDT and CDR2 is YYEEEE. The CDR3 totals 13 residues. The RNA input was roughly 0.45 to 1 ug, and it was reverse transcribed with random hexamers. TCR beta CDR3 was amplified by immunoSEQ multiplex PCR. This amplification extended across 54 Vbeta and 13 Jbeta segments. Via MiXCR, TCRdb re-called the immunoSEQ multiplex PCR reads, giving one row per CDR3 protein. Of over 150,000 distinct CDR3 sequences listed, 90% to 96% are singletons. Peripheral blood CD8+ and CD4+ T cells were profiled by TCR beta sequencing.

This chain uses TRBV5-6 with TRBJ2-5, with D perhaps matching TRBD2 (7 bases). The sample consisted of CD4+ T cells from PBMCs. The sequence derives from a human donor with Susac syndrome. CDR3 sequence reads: CASRMRGPETQYF. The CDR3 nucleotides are TGTGCCAGCAGAATGCGGGGGCCCGAGACCCAGTACTTC.